This T cell receptor (beta chain) was captured by sequencing in a study of T cells in Graves' hyperthyroidism and ophthalmopathy. Reasons for excluding patients were uncontrolled infection, other autoimmune disease, pregnancy or lactation. Orbital computed tomography, thyroid ultrasound, serum thyroxine and TRAb, and clinical symptoms together informed the diagnoses. PBMCs came from 9 to 10 ml fresh peripheral blood. The TCR beta CDR3 regions underwent amplification using RNA transcripts as the source. An initial round of RT-PCR targeting the TCR CDR3 relied on the HTBI primer set. TCRdb called the multiplex PCR reads again in MiXCR, with one record for every CDR3 protein. This table has some 350,000 distinct CDR3 sequences, about a fifth appearing once. The ends lost 5 bases at V and 8 bases at J; junction bases unmatched: 6. The CDR3 contains 12 residues. Per the germline V gene, CDR1 is SQVTM and CDR2 is ANQGSEA.

J is TRBJ2-3 and V is TRBV29-1, with 8 nucleotides matching TRBD1. This sequence was found in a woman aged 18-35 years with Graves' hyperthyroidism. Sequencing was performed on blood. CDR3 DNA: TGCAGCGTTCAAAGACAGGGGACTACGCAGTATTTT. Protein product: CSVQRQGTTQYF.